This T cell receptor (beta chain) was found in a study of human T cells and chemical hapten exposure. Concerning this clonotype: Its antigen remains unknown. Sequence at one end of the junction differs from germline and may be a read error.

Each CDR3 protein is one row after TCRdb ran MiXCR on the RACE reads. The data contain tens of thousands of distinct CDR3 sequences, 8.5% of them singletons. Described time point: patch test 2, 6 weeks after DPC sensitization. Treatment given: therapeutic diphenylcyclopropenone sensitization with weekly scalp DPC. Study-wide findings and caveats: Unchanged with DPC sensitization were TCRs above 1 in 1000 frequency.

The length of the CDR3 is 17 residues. The germline CDR1 and CDR2 sequences are MGHRA and YSYEKL. The input for sequencing was whole blood, taken in connection with sensitization to the hapten diphenylcyclopropenone (DPC). The sequence derives from a woman between 45 and 60 years old with alopecia areata. Some clones in this sample may be carry-over from other donors' samples. The V and J genes are TRBV4-1 and TRBJ1-4; D gene uncertain. The CDR3 region is CAGSQEIGPSTNEKLFF. In DNA, the CDR3 is TGCGCCGGCAGCCAAGAAATTGGCCCCTCAACTAATGAAAAACTGTTTTTT.